This T cell receptor beta chain was sequenced in a study of beta chain features in type 1 diabetes. As for this clone: Its antigen is as yet unknown.

Whole-study findings and limits: TCRB repertoires of naive, central memory and Treg cells appeared more similar among patients than among healthy donors.

Investigators reverse transcribed all isolated RNA, so they sequenced expressed TCRB transcripts. For naive, central memory and regulatory T cell samples, reads averaged around 3.5 million. TCRdb keeps only in-frame clones here, not all; method: immunoSEQ multiplex PCR. The repertoire has about 900,000 clones, roughly 15% of them found once; the top ten carry 0.023%. This CDR3 is 15 amino acids long. The V gene lost 4 bases and the J gene lost 0 bases, with 11 bases spanning the gap. Germline V gives CDR1 SGHAT, CDR2 FQNNGV. The source is a woman under 30 in good health. The sample was naive CD4+ T cells from blood. This chain connects TRBV11-2 to TRBJ2-3, with D possibly being TRBD1 (6 bases). In DNA form, the CDR3 reads TGTGCCAGCAGCTCCCGTAGGGGGAGCACAGATACGCAGTATTTT. Translation: CASSSRRGSTDTQYF.